Listed below are T cell receptor beta chains from one sample, sequenced in a study of pediatric ulcerative colitis. TCRdb keeps only in-frame clones here, not all; method: immunoSEQ multiplex PCR. The repertoire holds roughly 19,000 clones, with 70% to 85% as singletons. Sequencing was performed on gut tissue. The origin of the receptors is a boy aged 5-17 years with moderate ulcerative colitis. Each CDR3 is given with its conserved first and last residue. Each record gives: D gene, CDR3 length, V gene, J gene, clone size, CDR3 protein, CDR3 DNA. The D gene is left open where the match is weak. Not all rows give a size; the values are once, few, many and, for expanded clones, a class.

d_gene: TRBD1; len: 13; v_gene: TRBV7-2; j_gene: TRBJ2-1; abundance: few; CDR3aa: CASSPGQGNEQFF; CDR3nt: TGTGCCAGCAGCCCAGGACAGGGCAATGAGCAGTTCTTC
d_gene: NA; len: 17; v_gene: TRBV11-2; j_gene: TRBJ2-2; abundance: NA; CDR3aa: CASSYHGLFSGTGELFF; CDR3nt: TGTGCCAGCAGCTACCACGGACTATTTTCGGGGACCGGGGAGCTGTTTTTT
d_gene: NA; len: 16; v_gene: TRBV9; j_gene: TRBJ1-1; abundance: NA; CDR3aa: CASSVYPQGGIPEAFF; CDR3nt: TGTGCCAGCAGCGTATACCCGCAGGGAGGGATCCCTGAAGCTTTCTTT
d_gene: NA; len: 16; v_gene: TRBV28; j_gene: TRBJ1-4; abundance: NA; CDR3aa: CASSWAQGRRNEKLFF; CDR3nt: TGTGCCAGCAGTTGGGCCCAGGGGCGTAGGAATGAAAAACTGTTTTTT
d_gene: TRBD1; len: 16; v_gene: TRBV29-1; j_gene: TRBJ1-1; abundance: NA; CDR3aa: CSVERDRGLFNTEAFF; CDR3nt: TGCAGCGTTGAACGGGACAGGGGGCTTTTTAACACTGAAGCTTTCTTT
d_gene: NA; len: 11; v_gene: TRBV20-1; j_gene: TRBJ2-3; abundance: NA; CDR3aa: CSARDVDTQYF; CDR3nt: TGCAGTGCTAGAGATGTAGATACGCAGTATTTT
d_gene: NA; len: 14; v_gene: TRBV7-9; j_gene: TRBJ2-5; abundance: few; CDR3aa: CASSNAPGRETQYF; CDR3nt: TGTGCCAGCAGCAACGCCCCCGGGCGGGAGACCCAGTACTTC
d_gene: TRBD1; len: 13; v_gene: TRBV30; j_gene: TRBJ2-3; abundance: NA; CDR3aa: CAWETGGMNTQYF; CDR3nt: TGTGCCTGGGAGACAGGGGGCATGAATACGCAGTATTTT
d_gene: NA; len: 16; v_gene: TRBV7-6; j_gene: TRBJ1-4; abundance: NA; CDR3aa: CASSLWTQGPNEKLFF; CDR3nt: TGTGCCAGCAGCCTGTGGACGCAGGGCCCTAATGAAAAACTGTTTTTT
d_gene: TRBD2; len: 16; v_gene: TRBV5-1; j_gene: TRBJ2-5; abundance: NA; CDR3aa: CASSFGASGNVETQYF; CDR3nt: TGCGCCAGCAGCTTTGGGGCTAGCGGGAACGTAGAGACCCAGTACTTC
d_gene: NA; len: 15; v_gene: TRBV25-1; j_gene: TRBJ1-1; abundance: medium-sized; CDR3aa: CASSEFRGKHTEAFF; CDR3nt: TGTGCCAGCAGTGAATTCCGGGGGAAGCACACTGAAGCTTTCTTT
d_gene: NA; len: 12; v_gene: TRBV2; j_gene: TRBJ2-3; abundance: NA; CDR3aa: CASSGDGDTQYF; CDR3nt: TGTGCCAGCAGCGGGGATGGGGATACGCAGTATTTT
d_gene: NA; len: 14; v_gene: TRBV9; j_gene: TRBJ1-3; abundance: once; CDR3aa: CASARFNSGNTIYF; CDR3nt: TGTGCCAGTGCCAGATTCAACTCTGGAAACACCATATATTTT
d_gene: TRBD1; len: 13; v_gene: TRBV18; j_gene: TRBJ1-4; abundance: NA; CDR3aa: CASSGQGGEKLFF; CDR3nt: TGTGCCAGCTCAGGACAGGGTGGAGAAAAACTGTTTTTT
d_gene: NA; len: 16; v_gene: TRBV7-9; j_gene: TRBJ2-4; abundance: NA; CDR3aa: CASSFYSTLAKNIQYF; CDR3nt: TGTGCCAGCAGTTTCTACAGTACTCTAGCCAAAAACATTCAGTACTTC
d_gene: NA; len: 14; v_gene: TRBV18; j_gene: TRBJ2-2; abundance: NA; CDR3aa: CASSPPAGVGELFF; CDR3nt: TGTGCCAGCTCACCCCCCGCAGGGGTCGGGGAGCTGTTTTTT
d_gene: NA; len: 15; v_gene: TRBV4-3; j_gene: TRBJ2-3; abundance: NA; CDR3aa: CASSQDTAMAFTQYF; CDR3nt: TGCGCCAGCAGCCAAGATACCGCGATGGCTTTTACGCAGTATTTT
d_gene: TRBD1; len: 13; v_gene: TRBV29-1; j_gene: TRBJ2-3; abundance: NA; CDR3aa: CSFLQGARDTQYF; CDR3nt: TGCAGCTTCCTACAGGGGGCGCGAGATACGCAGTATTTT
d_gene: NA; len: 13; v_gene: TRBV18; j_gene: TRBJ1-1; abundance: NA; CDR3aa: CASSPTENTEAFF; CDR3nt: TGTGCCAGCTCACCTACGGAGAACACTGAAGCTTTCTTT
d_gene: NA; len: 12; v_gene: TRBV7-2; j_gene: TRBJ2-3; abundance: NA; CDR3aa: CASSTTRHTQYF; CDR3nt: TGTGCCAGCAGCACGACCCGTCATACGCAGTATTTT
d_gene: TRBD2; len: 15; v_gene: TRBV27; j_gene: TRBJ2-1; abundance: NA; CDR3aa: CASRPSGNAYNEQFF; CDR3nt: TGTGCCAGCAGACCAAGCGGGAACGCCTACAATGAGCAGTTCTTC
d_gene: NA; len: 13; v_gene: TRBV19; j_gene: TRBJ1-5; abundance: NA; CDR3aa: CASSISGTRPQHF; CDR3nt: TGTGCCAGTAGTATATCCGGCACAAGACCCCAGCATTTT
d_gene: TRBD1; len: 14; v_gene: TRBV7-2; j_gene: TRBJ1-1; abundance: few; CDR3aa: CASSLKTGVTEAFF; CDR3nt: TGTGCCAGCAGCCTTAAGACAGGGGTCACTGAAGCTTTCTTT
d_gene: NA; len: 13; v_gene: TRBV11-3; j_gene: TRBJ2-7; abundance: few; CDR3aa: CASSLEVGDEQYF; CDR3nt: TGTGCCAGCAGCTTAGAGGTCGGGGACGAGCAGTACTTC
d_gene: TRBD1; len: 16; v_gene: TRBV4-3; j_gene: TRBJ2-1; abundance: NA; CDR3aa: CASSHKGQGALNEQFF; CDR3nt: TGCGCCAGCAGCCACAAGGGACAGGGGGCGCTCAATGAGCAGTTCTTC
d_gene: TRBD2; len: 19; v_gene: TRBV4-1; j_gene: TRBJ2-1; abundance: NA; CDR3aa: CASSQGPAGGPGLYNEQFF; CDR3nt: TGCGCCAGCAGCCAAGGACCAGCGGGAGGGCCCGGTCTTTACAATGAGCAGTTCTTC
d_gene: TRBD2; len: 14; v_gene: TRBV7-9; j_gene: TRBJ2-3; abundance: NA; CDR3aa: CASSLDSSGRLLYF; CDR3nt: TGTGCCAGCAGCTTAGACTCTAGCGGGCGTCTGTTGTATTTT
d_gene: NA; len: 12; v_gene: TRBV2; j_gene: TRBJ2-3; abundance: NA; CDR3aa: CASLRSTDTQYF; CDR3nt: TGTGCCAGCTTACGTAGCACAGATACGCAGTATTTT
d_gene: TRBD2; len: 14; v_gene: TRBV19; j_gene: TRBJ2-1; abundance: NA; CDR3aa: CASRGSGSNNEQFF; CDR3nt: TGTGCCAGTAGGGGTAGCGGGAGCAACAATGAGCAGTTCTTC
d_gene: NA; len: 19; v_gene: TRBV4-1; j_gene: TRBJ1-3; abundance: NA; CDR3aa: CASSPHPSLKGRGGNTIYF; CDR3nt: TGCGCCAGCAGCCCCCATCCCTCCCTTAAGGGGCGGGGTGGAAACACCATATATTTT
d_gene: NA; len: 13; v_gene: TRBV19; j_gene: TRBJ2-3; abundance: NA; CDR3aa: CASSQGMADTQYF; CDR3nt: TGTGCCAGTAGTCAGGGTATGGCAGATACGCAGTATTTT
d_gene: NA; len: 13; v_gene: TRBV7-6; j_gene: TRBJ1-3; abundance: NA; CDR3aa: CASSEGRGNTIYF; CDR3nt: TGTGCCAGCAGCGAGGGGCGGGGAAACACCATATATTTT
d_gene: NA; len: 15; v_gene: TRBV30; j_gene: TRBJ1-2; abundance: NA; CDR3aa: CAWSVLGELGYGYTF; CDR3nt: TGTGCCTGGAGTGTACTCGGGGAATTAGGCTATGGCTACACCTTC
d_gene: TRBD1; len: 14; v_gene: TRBV6-6; j_gene: TRBJ1-2; abundance: few; CDR3aa: CASRLQGSNYGYTF; CDR3nt: TGTGCCAGCAGACTACAGGGGAGTAACTATGGCTACACCTTC
d_gene: TRBD2; len: 11; v_gene: TRBV29-1; j_gene: TRBJ2-1; abundance: NA; CDR3aa: CSVMTSGEQFF; CDR3nt: TGCAGCGTTATGACTAGCGGGGAGCAGTTCTTC
d_gene: NA; len: 13; v_gene: TRBV7-2; j_gene: TRBJ2-3; abundance: NA; CDR3aa: CASSLAYTDTQYF; CDR3nt: TGTGCCAGCAGCTTAGCCTACACAGATACGCAGTATTTT
d_gene: TRBD1; len: 19; v_gene: TRBV18; j_gene: TRBJ1-4; abundance: NA; CDR3aa: CASSPRGERGPFSNEKLFF; CDR3nt: TGTGCCAGCTCACCACGGGGTGAAAGGGGGCCATTTTCTAATGAAAAACTGTTTTTT
d_gene: NA; len: 14; v_gene: TRBV4-2; j_gene: TRBJ1-1; abundance: once; CDR3aa: CASSLVGSASEAFF; CDR3nt: TGTGCCAGCAGCTTGGTGGGCTCGGCTTCTGAAGCTTTCTTT
d_gene: TRBD2; len: 13; v_gene: TRBV28; j_gene: TRBJ2-3; abundance: NA; CDR3aa: CASRLGGADTQYF; CDR3nt: TGTGCCAGCAGATTGGGGGGGGCAGATACGCAGTATTTT
d_gene: NA; len: 17; v_gene: TRBV19; j_gene: TRBJ1-5; abundance: NA; CDR3aa: CASSIVQSSFLNQPQHF; CDR3nt: TGTGCCAGTAGTATAGTCCAAAGCTCCTTCCTCAATCAGCCCCAGCATTTT
d_gene: TRBD1; len: 19; v_gene: TRBV9; j_gene: TRBJ2-1; abundance: NA; CDR3aa: CASSVEGQGPERAYNEQFF; CDR3nt: TGTGCCAGCAGCGTAGAGGGACAGGGGCCTGAGAGGGCCTACAATGAGCAGTTCTTC
d_gene: NA; len: 13; v_gene: TRBV5-5; j_gene: TRBJ2-7; abundance: few; CDR3aa: CASSFQGSYEQYF; CDR3nt: TGTGCCAGCAGCTTCCAGGGGTCCTACGAGCAGTACTTC
d_gene: NA; len: 10; v_gene: TRBV20-1; j_gene: TRBJ2-1; abundance: NA; CDR3aa: CSASLNEQFF; CDR3nt: TGCAGTGCTAGTCTCAATGAGCAGTTCTTC
d_gene: NA; len: 12; v_gene: TRBV6-5; j_gene: TRBJ1-1; abundance: few; CDR3aa: CASSEPGTRAFF; CDR3nt: TGTGCCAGCAGTGAACCCGGGACCCGGGCTTTCTTT
d_gene: NA; len: 15; v_gene: TRBV19; j_gene: TRBJ2-1; abundance: NA; CDR3aa: CASSIGRGYNNEQFF; CDR3nt: TGTGCCAGTAGTATAGGGCGGGGTTACAACAATGAGCAGTTCTTC
d_gene: TRBD1; len: 18; v_gene: TRBV7-2; j_gene: TRBJ1-2; abundance: few; CDR3aa: CASSKLKGQGGLYYGYTF; CDR3nt: TGTGCCAGCAGCAAATTAAAGGGACAGGGTGGATTATACTATGGCTACACCTTC
d_gene: NA; len: 16; v_gene: TRBV18; j_gene: TRBJ1-1; abundance: NA; CDR3aa: CASSPPGTARNTEAFF; CDR3nt: TGTGCCAGCTCACCACCGGGGACGGCCAGAAACACTGAAGCTTTCTTT
d_gene: TRBD1; len: 15; v_gene: TRBV6-5; j_gene: TRBJ1-2; abundance: NA; CDR3aa: CASSPLGTGGRGYTF; CDR3nt: TGTGCCAGCAGTCCTTTAGGGACAGGGGGACGTGGCTACACCTTC
d_gene: NA; len: 15; v_gene: TRBV6-5; j_gene: TRBJ1-1; abundance: NA; CDR3aa: CASSHRGWRNTEAFF; CDR3nt: TGTGCCAGCAGTCATAGAGGGTGGAGGAACACTGAAGCTTTCTTT
d_gene: NA; len: 12; v_gene: TRBV18; j_gene: TRBJ1-1; abundance: NA; CDR3aa: CASNRETTEAFF; CDR3nt: TGTGCCAGTAACAGGGAGACCACTGAAGCTTTCTTT
d_gene: NA; len: 16; v_gene: TRBV5-1; j_gene: TRBJ2-2; abundance: NA; CDR3aa: CASSGRWTSNTGELFF; CDR3nt: TGCGCCAGCAGCGGGAGATGGACTTCCAACACCGGGGAGCTGTTTTTT
d_gene: NA; len: 12; v_gene: TRBV19; j_gene: TRBJ2-1; abundance: NA; CDR3aa: CASSMSFNEQFF; CDR3nt: TGTGCCAGTAGTATGAGTTTCAATGAGCAGTTCTTC